Given below is one T cell receptor beta chain in context. Its specificity is unknown. The V gene's germline CDR1 is LNHDA and CDR2 SQIVND (reference sequence). The CDR3 has 15 residues. The V end lost 5 bases, the J end lost 1 base, and 14 bases lay between the germline ends. This sample is part of a study of Ad26.COV2.S vaccination and SARS-CoV-2 variants. Across the study: Of the COV1001 trial arms, the Ad26.COV2.S arm included the donor. Overall study findings and caveats: Total T cell responses, in the TCR breadth and depth analyses, may have been underestimated.

Treatment defined: 15 to 20 received Ad26.COV2.S at low or high dose, single or two shots; about 5 received placebo; per-sample allocation not given. Sampling occurred on day 63 after the first vaccine or placebo injection. Libraries were prepared by immunoSEQ multiplex PCR; TCRdb keeps only in-frame clonotypes and omits some of them. The sample has hundreds of thousands of clones; roughly 90% are singletons. The receptor's source is a person aged 18-65 years who received the Ad26.COV2.S COVID-19 vaccine or a placebo. Sequences were derived from peripheral blood, sampled in a trial of Ad26.COV2.S vaccine versus placebo. This chain connects TRBV19 to TRBJ1-1; no clear D gene. The CDR3 coding sequence is TGTGCCAGTAGTTTGAGTGGATGGGGGAACACTGAAGCTTTCTTT. This gives the protein CASSLSGWGNTEAFF.